The source of this T cell receptor (beta chain) is a study of regulatory T cells in long-lasting Graves disease. The CDR3 has 14 amino acids. Germline CDR1 KGHSH, CDR2 LQKENI. V lost 1 base and J lost 7, with 10 bases in between. Notes on this clonotype: Its specificity is not known.

Study conclusions and caveats: Segments TRBV28, TRBJ1-2 and TRBJ2-5 showed preferential usage in persistent disease.

This sample's time point: newly diagnosed GD, antithyroid drugs for less than 3 months. PBMC-derived RNA was used for the TCR library. Arm-PCR of CDR3 regions and iRepertoire HTBI primers were used to build TCR beta libraries. One entry per CDR3 protein, called by TCRdb with MiXCR from the multiplex PCR reads. The data hold roughly 510,000 distinct CDR3 sequences, with about 16% observed a single time. This sample also belongs to another study, concerning T cells in Graves' hyperthyroidism and ophthalmopathy. This second study notes: Graves' hyperthyroidism is called stable when ophthalmopathy does not progress within 18 months.

The sequences come from peripheral blood mononuclear cells (PBMCs), collected at new diagnosis, from a patient treated with antithyroid drugs. This clonotype was sampled from a man aged 18 to 30 with Graves disease. This chain connects TRBV18 to TRBJ1-4; D is possibly TRBD1 (5 bases). CDR3 in amino acids: CASSPQGYGEKLFF. CDR3 DNA sequence: TGTGCCAGCTCACCACAGGGGTACGGTGAAAAACTGTTTTTT. The full variable domain, rest sourced from reference TRBV18 and TRBJ1-4, is NAGVMQNPRHLVRRRGQEARLRCSPMKGHSHVYWYRQLPEEGLKFMVYLQKENIIDESGMPKERFSAEFPKEGPSILRIQQVVRGDSAAYFCASSPQGYGEKLFFGSGTQLSVL.